This record looks at one TCR beta chain sequence and its context. Its antigen remains unknown. This entry is derived from a study of blood T cells in healthy people across ages. Each sample provided at least 6 micrograms of extracted total RNA. Regarding the study as a whole: Naive T cell percentage showed a strong correlation with TCR beta diversity.

The CDR3 has 14 amino acids. V lost 6 bases and J lost 1, with 13 bases in between. Alongside a J-beta primer mix, a sample-barcoded 5' primer served in a second PCR lasting roughly 6 to 11 cycles. TCRdb reprocessed the 5' RACE reads with MiXCR, giving one entry per CDR3 protein. The data show almost 1 million distinct CDR3 sequences, roughly 47% seen once. J is TRBJ2-7 and V is TRBV12-3 or TRBV12-4, with D perhaps matching TRBD1 (5 bases). The source material was blood. The TCR comes from a woman in her fifties or sixties in good health. CDR3 in amino acids: CASRGREPSYEQYF. In DNA, the CDR3 is TGTGCCAGCAGGGGCAGGGAACCTTCCTACGAGCAGTACTTC.